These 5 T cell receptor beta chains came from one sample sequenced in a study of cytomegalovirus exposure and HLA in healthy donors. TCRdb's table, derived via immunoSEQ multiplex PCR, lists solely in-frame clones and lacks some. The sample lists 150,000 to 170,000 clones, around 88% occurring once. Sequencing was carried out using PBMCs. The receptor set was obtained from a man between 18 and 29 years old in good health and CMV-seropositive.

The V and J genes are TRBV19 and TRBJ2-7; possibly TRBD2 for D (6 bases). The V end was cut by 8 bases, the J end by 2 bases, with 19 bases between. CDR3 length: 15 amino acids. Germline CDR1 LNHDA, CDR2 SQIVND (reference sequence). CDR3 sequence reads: CASGDGGARTYEQYF. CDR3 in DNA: TGTGCCAGTGGGGATGGAGGGGCCAGGACCTACGAGCAGTACTTC.

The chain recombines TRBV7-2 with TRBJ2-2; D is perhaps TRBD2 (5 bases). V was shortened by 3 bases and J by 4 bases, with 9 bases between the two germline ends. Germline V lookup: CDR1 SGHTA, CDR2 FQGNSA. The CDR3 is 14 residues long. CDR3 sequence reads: CASSFRGVTGELFF. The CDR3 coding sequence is TGTGCCAGCAGCTTCCGGGGAGTCACCGGGGAGCTGTTTTTT.

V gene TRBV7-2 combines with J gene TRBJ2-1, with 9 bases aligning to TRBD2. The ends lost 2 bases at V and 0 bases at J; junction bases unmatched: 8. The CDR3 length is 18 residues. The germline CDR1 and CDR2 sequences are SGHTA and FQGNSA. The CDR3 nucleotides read TGTGCCAGCAGCTTAAGTGGGCTAGCGGGGCGCTCCTACAATGAGCAGTTCTTC. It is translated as CASSLSGLAGRSYNEQFF.

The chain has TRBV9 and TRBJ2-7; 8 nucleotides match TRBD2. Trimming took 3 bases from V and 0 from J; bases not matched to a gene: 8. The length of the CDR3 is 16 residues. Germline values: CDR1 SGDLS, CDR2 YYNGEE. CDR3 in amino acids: CASSGSLTSGSYEQYF. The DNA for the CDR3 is TGTGCCAGCAGCGGGAGCCTAACTAGCGGCTCCTACGAGCAGTACTTC.

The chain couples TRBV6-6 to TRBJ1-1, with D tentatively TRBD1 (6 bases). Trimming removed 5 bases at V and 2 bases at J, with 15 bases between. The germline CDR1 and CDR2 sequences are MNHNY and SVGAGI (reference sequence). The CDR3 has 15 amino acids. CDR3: CASSLTGIPNTEAFF. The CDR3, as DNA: TGTGCCAGCAGTCTGACAGGAATCCCAAACACTGAAGCTTTCTTT.